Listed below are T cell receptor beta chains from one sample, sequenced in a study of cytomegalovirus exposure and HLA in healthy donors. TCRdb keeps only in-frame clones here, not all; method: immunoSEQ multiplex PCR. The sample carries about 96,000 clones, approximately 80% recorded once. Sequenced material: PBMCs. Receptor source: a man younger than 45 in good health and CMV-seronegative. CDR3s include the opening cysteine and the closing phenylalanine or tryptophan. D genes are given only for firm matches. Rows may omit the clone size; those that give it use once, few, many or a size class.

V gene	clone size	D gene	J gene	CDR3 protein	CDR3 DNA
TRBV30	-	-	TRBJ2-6	CAWTSGANVLTF	TGTGCCTGGACCTCAGGAGCCAACGTCCTGACTTTC
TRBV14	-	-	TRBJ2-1	CASSQAQVYNEQFF	TGTGCCAGCAGCCAAGCGCAGGTTTACAATGAGCAGTTCTTC
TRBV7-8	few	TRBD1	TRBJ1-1	CASSVDRDRVGTEAFF	TGTGCCAGCAGCGTAGACCGGGACAGGGTTGGCACTGAAGCTTTCTTT
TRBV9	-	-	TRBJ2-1	CASSVLGSHEQFF	TGTGCCAGCAGCGTGCTAGGTTCGCATGAGCAGTTCTTC
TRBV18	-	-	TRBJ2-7	CASSPRQNYEQYF	TGTGCCAGCTCACCACGGCAGAACTACGAGCAGTACTTC
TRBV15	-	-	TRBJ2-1	CATSPRASFLLDEQFF	TGTGCCACCAGCCCCCGAGCTAGCTTTCTGTTGGATGAGCAGTTCTTC
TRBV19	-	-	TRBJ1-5	CASSSRGQSSNQPQHF	TGTGCCAGTAGTTCGAGAGGACAGTCTAGCAATCAGCCCCAGCATTTT
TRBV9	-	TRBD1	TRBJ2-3	CASSAIPGTGSTDTQYF	TGTGCCAGCAGCGCAATACCCGGGACAGGGAGCACAGATACGCAGTATTTT
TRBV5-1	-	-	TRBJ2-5	CASSFPGLGETQYF	TGCGCCAGCAGCTTTCCGGGTTTGGGAGAGACCCAGTACTTC
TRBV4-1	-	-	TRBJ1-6	CASSQGTVYNSPLHF	TGCGCCAGCAGCCAAGGGACAGTCTATAATTCACCCCTCCACTTT
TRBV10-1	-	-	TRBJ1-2	CASSLNYRDGGYTF	TGCGCCAGCAGTCTAAACTACAGGGACGGTGGCTACACCTTC